Described below is a single T cell receptor (beta chain) sequence and its context. What it recognizes is unknown. This entry comes from a study of shared clonotypes between healthy human individuals. Regarding the study as a whole: Researchers found naive subsets generally carried larger estimated richness than memory subsets.

Germline CDR1 is SNHLY and CDR2 is FYNNEI. V dropped 8 bases and J dropped 7; count of bases not matched to a gene: 10. The CDR3 totals 15 residues. Original data processing: Filtering of immunoSEQ junctional sequences could not match full-length read filtering. Assay: immunoSEQ multiplex PCR; the TCRdb copy retains only in-frame clones and omits some. That table is the source of V, J and clone size, and D and trimming were worked out from the DNA. The sample has more than 2,000,000 clones; roughly nine tenths are singletons. The donors were adults (healthy and HIV-negative) with no recent acute infections or vaccinations. CD45RA-negative memory and CD45RA+ naive subsets were split from the CD4+ cells.

The rearrangement uses TRBV2 and TRBJ2-5; 13 positions match TRBD2. The specimen sequenced was naive CD4+ T cells sorted from blood. Specified subset: CD45RA+ positively selected. The sequence derives from a man between 18 and 35 years old in good health. CDR3 nucleotides: TGTGCCAGCTCCACTAGCGGGGGGGCCGAGGGGACCCAGTACTTC. It codes for CASSTSGGAEGTQYF.